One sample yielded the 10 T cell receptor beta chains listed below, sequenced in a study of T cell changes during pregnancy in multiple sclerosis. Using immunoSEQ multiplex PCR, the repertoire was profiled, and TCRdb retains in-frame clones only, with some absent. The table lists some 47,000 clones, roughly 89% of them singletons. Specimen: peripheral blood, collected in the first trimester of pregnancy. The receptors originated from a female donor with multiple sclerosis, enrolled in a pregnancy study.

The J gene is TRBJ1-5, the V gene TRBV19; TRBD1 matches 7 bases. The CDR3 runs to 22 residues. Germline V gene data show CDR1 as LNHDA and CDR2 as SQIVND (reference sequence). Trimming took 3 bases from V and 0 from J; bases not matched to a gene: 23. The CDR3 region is CASSILPPSTGWVRYSNQPQHF. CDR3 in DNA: TGTGCCAGTAGTATCCTCCCCCCCTCGACAGGGTGGGTTAGATATAGCAATCAGCCCCAGCATTTT. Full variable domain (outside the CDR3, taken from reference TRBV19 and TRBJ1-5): DGGITQSPKYLFRKEGQNVTLSCEQNLNHDAMYWYRQDPGQGLRLIYYSQIVNDFQKGDIAEGYSVSREKKESFPLTVTSAQKNPTAFYLCASSILPPSTGWVRYSNQPQHFGDGTRLSIL.

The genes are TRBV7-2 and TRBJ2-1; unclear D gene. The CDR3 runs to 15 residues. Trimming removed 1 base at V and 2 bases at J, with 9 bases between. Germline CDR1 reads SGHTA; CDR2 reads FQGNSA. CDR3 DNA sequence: TGTGCCAGCAGCTTAGTTTCGGGTCCCTACAATGAGCAGTTCTTC. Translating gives CASSLVSGPYNEQFF.

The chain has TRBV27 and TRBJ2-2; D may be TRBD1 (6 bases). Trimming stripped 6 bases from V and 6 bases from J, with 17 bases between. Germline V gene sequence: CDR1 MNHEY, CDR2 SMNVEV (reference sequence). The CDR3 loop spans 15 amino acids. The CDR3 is CASSRGEVWAGELFF. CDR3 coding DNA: TGTGCCAGCAGCAGGGGTGAGGTCTGGGCCGGGGAGCTGTTTTTT.

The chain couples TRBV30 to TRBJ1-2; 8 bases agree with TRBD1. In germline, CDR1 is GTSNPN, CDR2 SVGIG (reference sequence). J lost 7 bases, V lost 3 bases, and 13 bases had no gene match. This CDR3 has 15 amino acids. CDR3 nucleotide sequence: TGTGCCTGGAGGGGAACCGGACAGGGCAACGGTGGCTACACCTTC. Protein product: CAWRGTGQGNGGYTF.

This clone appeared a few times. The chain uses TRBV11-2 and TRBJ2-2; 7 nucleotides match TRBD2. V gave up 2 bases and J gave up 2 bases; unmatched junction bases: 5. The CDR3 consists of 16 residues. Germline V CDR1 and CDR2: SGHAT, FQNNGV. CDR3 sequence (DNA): TGTGCCAGCAGCTTACCCCGGGACTATAACACCGGGGAGCTGTTTTTT. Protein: CASSLPRDYNTGELFF.

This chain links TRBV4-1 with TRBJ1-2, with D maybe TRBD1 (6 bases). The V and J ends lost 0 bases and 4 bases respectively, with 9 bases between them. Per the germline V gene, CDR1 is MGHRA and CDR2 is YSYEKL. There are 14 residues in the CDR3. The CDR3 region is CASSQDQGIYGYTF. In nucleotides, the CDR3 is TGCGCCAGCAGCCAAGATCAGGGGATCTATGGCTACACCTTC.

The CDR3 bases are TGTGCCAGCAGTGAAGACAGCGGGGGGGGAGCAGATACGCAGTATTTT. Translation: CASSEDSGGGADTQYF. The chain links TRBV6-1 to TRBJ2-3; TRBD2 matches at 10 bases. This CDR3 has 16 residues. Losses at the gene ends were 1 base for V and 4 bases for J; bases not matched to a gene: 5. Germline CDR1 is MNHNS and CDR2 is SASEGT.

CDR3 residues: CASSINRGVPEQYF. In DNA, the CDR3 is TGTGCCAGCAGTATAAACAGGGGCGTCCCCGAGCAGTACTTC. The chain carries TRBV27 and TRBJ2-7; the match to TRBD1 covers 7 bases. The CDR3 loop spans 14 amino acids. Germline values: CDR1 MNHEY, CDR2 SMNVEV (reference sequence). Unmatched junction bases numbered 10, after V lost 5 bases and J lost 6 bases.

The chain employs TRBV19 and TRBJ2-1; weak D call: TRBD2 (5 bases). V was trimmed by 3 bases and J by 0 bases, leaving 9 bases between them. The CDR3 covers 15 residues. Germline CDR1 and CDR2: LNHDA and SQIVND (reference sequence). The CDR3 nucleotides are TGTGCCAGTAGTATCTACGGACTCTCCTACAATGAGCAGTTCTTC. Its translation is CASSIYGLSYNEQFF.

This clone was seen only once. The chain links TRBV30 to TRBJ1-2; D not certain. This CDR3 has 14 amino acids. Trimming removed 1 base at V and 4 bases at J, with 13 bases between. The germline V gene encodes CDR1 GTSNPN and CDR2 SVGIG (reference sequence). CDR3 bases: TGTGCCTGGAGTGGAGCGGACCCATCCTATGGCTACACCTTC. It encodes CAWSGADPSYGYTF.